These 29 T cell receptor beta chains were sequenced from one sample in a study of blood T cell repertoires in COVID-19. Here immunoSEQ multiplex PCR was the method, and the copy in TCRdb shows in-frame clones only, minus some. This sample has 260,000 or so clones; 83% occur once, and the top ten carry about 3.9%. The sequenced material came from PBMCs or T cells enriched from blood (not recorded which). Receptors were obtained from a woman aged 40-49 years who had been exposed to COVID-19.

The chain links TRBV6-5 to TRBJ1-2; 9 positions match TRBD1. This CDR3 contains 12 residues. After removal of 6 bases from V and 7 bases from J, the junction contained 3 bases not matched to a gene. Germline lookup yields CDR1 MNHEY and CDR2 SVGAGI. This CDR3 reads CASRRTGAGYTF. The CDR3 nucleotides read TGTGCCAGCAGAAGGACAGGGGCTGGCTACACCTTC.

V usage is TRBV2 and J usage is TRBJ1-1; 8 bases match TRBD1. The trim removed 7 bases at V and 2 bases at J, leaving 6 bases unmatched. This CDR3 has 14 residues. Germline V gene lookup returns CDR1 SNHLY and CDR2 FYNNEI. The CDR3 DNA is TGTGCCAGCAAGGGACAGGACTTTAACACTGAAGCTTTCTTT. Its protein is CASKGQDFNTEAFF.

V gene TRBV14 combines with J gene TRBJ1-2; a possible D gene is TRBD1 (5 bases). V lost 0 bases and J lost 5, with 13 bases in between. Looked up from germline, CDR1 is SGHDN and CDR2 is FVKESK. The CDR3 is 15 amino acids. In nucleotides, the CDR3 is TGTGCCAGCAGCCAAGATTTTAGGAGGGGTTATGGCTACACCTTC. The encoded protein is CASSQDFRRGYGYTF.

The V call is TRBV5-1, the J call TRBJ2-2, with 12 nucleotides matching TRBD1. CDR3 length: 16 residues. The germline gives CDR1 SGHRS, CDR2 YFSETQ. Unmatched junction bases numbered 7, after V lost 0 bases and J lost 10 bases. CDR3 protein: CASSLEMGQGAVELFF. CDR3 sequence (DNA): TGCGCCAGCAGCTTGGAAATGGGACAGGGGGCCGTGGAGCTGTTTTTT.

Only a few counts were recorded for this clone. Because the CDR3's place on the DNA is in doubt, the DNA is left out and the CDR3 is given as listed by TCRdb. The chain combines TRBV14 with TRBJ1-1. The CDR3 region is 12 residues in length, termini included. The germline V gene has CDR1 SGHDN and CDR2 FVKESK. The CDR3 protein is CASSQVGRGTFF.

The chain is built from TRBV2 and TRBJ1-1; D not certain. The V gene's germline CDR1 is SNHLY and CDR2 FYNNEI. Trimming shortened V by 4 bases and J by 11 bases, and 17 bases separated the two germline ends. This CDR3 has 13 residues. CDR3 protein: CASSAGGRVGAFF. The CDR3 bases are TGTGCCAGCAGTGCGGGCGGGAGAGTTGGGGCTTTCTTT.

CDR3 residues: CASSYGTSEGNSPLHF. The CDR3 DNA reads as TGTGCCAGCAGTTACGGGACGTCGGAGGGGAATTCACCCCTCCACTTT. The J gene is TRBJ1-6, the V gene TRBV6-5, with a tentative D call TRBD1 (5 bases). The CDR3 covers 16 residues. V shed 2 bases and J shed 7 bases, with 15 bases lying between them. Germline assignment: CDR1 MNHEY and CDR2 SVGAGI.

The rearrangement joins TRBV4-1 to TRBJ2-3; TRBD2 matches 8 bases. Germline V gives CDR1 MGHRA, CDR2 YSYEKL. The V gene end was trimmed by 0 bases and the J gene end by 5 bases; junction bases not matched to a gene: 7. The CDR3 is made up of 16 amino acids. The CDR3 protein is CASSQERGGTGDTQYF. For the CDR3, the DNA is TGCGCCAGCAGCCAAGAACGCGGGGGGACGGGAGATACGCAGTATTTT.

This sequence joins TRBV7-2 and TRBJ2-3, with D possibly matching TRBD2 (5 bases). Germline V lookup: CDR1 SGHTA, CDR2 FQGNSA. The germline V and J ends were trimmed by 6 bases and 1 base, with 11 bases remaining between them. The CDR3 covers 14 residues. DNA for the CDR3: TGTGCCAGCAGACTAACCGGGGGCACAGATACGCAGTATTTT. Translated, it gives CASRLTGGTDTQYF. The full variable domain, in which reference TRBV7-2 and TRBJ2-3 provide the parts outside the CDR3, is GAGVSQSPSNKVTEKGKDVELRCDPISGHTALYWYRQSLGQGLEFLIYFQGNSAPDKSGLPSDRFSAERTGGSVSTLTIQRTQQEDSAVYLCASRLTGGTDTQYFGPGTRLTVL.

The chain employs TRBV5-1 and TRBJ2-7; D is possibly TRBD1 (5 bases). The V end lost 0 bases, the J end lost 7 bases, and 20 bases lay between the germline ends. This CDR3 has 16 amino acids. The germline CDR1 and CDR2 sequences are SGHRS and YFSETQ. CDR3 sequence (DNA): TGCGCCAGCAGCTTGGTATCAATGGACACCCCTCGGGAGCAGTACTTC. It translates to CASSLVSMDTPREQYF.

The chain couples TRBV5-6 to TRBJ1-2; unclear D gene. V was shortened by 8 bases and J by 8 bases, with 22 bases between the two germline ends. Germline-derived CDR1 and CDR2 are SGHDT and YYEEEE. The CDR3 consists of 14 residues. The chain's CDR3 is CARIPIVSAEGYTF. Written as DNA, the CDR3 is TGTGCCAGGATCCCAATCGTGAGCGCTGAGGGCTACACCTTC.

This clone was recorded once. The chain has TRBV24-1 and TRBJ1-2, with TRBD1 as a possible D gene (6 bases). In germline, CDR1 is KGHDR, CDR2 SFDVKD. The CDR3 spans 14 residues. The V and J ends lost 8 bases and 8 bases respectively, with 20 bases between them. In nucleotides, the CDR3 is TGTGCCACCACAGGGGCCGGGGTTGAGGAGGGCTACACCTTC. Its translation is CATTGAGVEEGYTF.

The chain couples TRBV9 to TRBJ1-3, with D possibly being TRBD1 (5 bases). Germline assignment: CDR1 SGDLS and CDR2 YYNGEE. This CDR3 has 14 amino acids. V was shortened by 3 bases and J by 2 bases, with 9 bases between the two germline ends. The CDR3 nucleotides are TGTGCCAGCAGCGGGGGCCGTCCTGGAAACACCATATATTTT. It yields the protein CASSGGRPGNTIYF.

This sequence joins TRBV5-8 and TRBJ1-2; 9 nucleotides align to TRBD1. The CDR3 is 15 amino acids. Losses at the gene ends were 5 bases for V and 5 bases for J; bases not matched to a gene: 10. In germline, CDR1 is SGHTS, CDR2 YDEGEE. CDR3 loop: CASSSYTGGAYGYTF. The CDR3 DNA reads as TGTGCCAGCAGTTCCTATACAGGGGGCGCTTATGGCTACACCTTC.

The V call is TRBV5-5, the J call TRBJ1-5, with 8 bases identical to TRBD1. This CDR3 spans 16 amino acids. The germline gives CDR1 SGHKS, CDR2 YYEKEE (reference sequence). V lost 4 bases, J lost 2 bases, and 8 bases stayed unmatched. The CDR3 coding sequence is TGTGCCAGCAGCGCACCCGGACAGGGCGGCAATCAGCCCCAGCATTTT. Residues: CASSAPGQGGNQPQHF.

The chain links TRBV10-3 to TRBJ1-3; maybe TRBD1 (6 bases). Germline CDR1 reads ENHRY; CDR2 reads SYGVKD. V gave up 10 bases and J gave up 2 bases, with 9 bases separating them. The CDR3 extends over 12 amino acids. CDR3 sequence (DNA): TGTGCCACACAGGGCGCTGGAAACACCATATATTTT. It specifies CATQGAGNTIYF.

The chain has TRBV21-1 and TRBJ1-5; the table's TRBD1 call for D was not verified on the DNA. TRBV21-1 is given as a pseudogene. The CDR3 length is 17 residues. The CDR3 protein is CANPLKGVNLSNQPQHF. The CDR3, as DNA: TGTGCCAACCCACTAAAAGGGGTGAACTTGAGCAATCAGCCCCAGCATTTT.

The rearrangement links TRBV18 to TRBJ2-2; TRBD1 matches 7 bases. The germline gives CDR1 KGHSH, CDR2 LQKENI. The CDR3 has 15 amino acids. Unmatched junction bases numbered 4, after V lost 3 bases and J lost 3 bases. CDR3 in DNA: TGTGCCAGCTCACCCAGGACAGGAGACACCGGGGAGCTGTTTTTT. It codes for CASSPRTGDTGELFF.

This sequence joins TRBV15 and TRBJ2-2; tentative D call: TRBD1 (7 bases). From germline, CDR1 is LNHNV and CDR2 YYDKDF (reference sequence). Trimming took 0 bases from V and 6 from J, leaving 17 bases between them. CDR3 size: 17 residues. The CDR3 protein is CATSRDRGTEVSGELFF. CDR3 sequence (DNA): TGTGCCACCAGCAGAGATCGGGGGACAGAGGTTTCCGGGGAGCTGTTTTTT.

The chain carries TRBV25-1 and TRBJ1-4, with D perhaps matching TRBD1 (6 bases). V lost 3 bases, J lost 5 bases, and 16 bases lay in between. Per germline, CDR1 MGHDK and CDR2 SYGVNS. There are 16 residues in the CDR3. The CDR3 loop reads CASSDRTAAVNEKLFF. CDR3 sequence (DNA): TGTGCCAGCAGTGACCGGACAGCCGCAGTAAATGAAAAACTGTTTTTT.

This CDR3 reads CASSSPGLAGGGTDTQYF. CDR3 in DNA: TGTGCCAGCAGCTCTCCGGGACTAGCGGGGGGGGGCACAGATACGCAGTATTTT. V is TRBV7-6 and J is TRBJ2-3; 16 bases map to TRBD2. CDR1 and CDR2 from the germline V gene are SGHVS and FNYEAQ. Trimming cost V 4 bases and J 1 base; bases outside gene matches: 5. CDR3 length: 18 residues.

CDR3 in DNA: TGTGCCAGCAGCACCGACTCGATCGGGGAGCTGTTTTTT. Protein product: CASSTDSIGELFF. The chain uses TRBV5-4 and TRBJ2-2; D gene ambiguous. This CDR3 is built from 13 residues. V shed 4 bases and J shed 7 bases, with 11 bases lying between them. CDR1 and CDR2 from the germline V gene are SGHNT and YYREEE (reference sequence).

The chain employs TRBV24-1 and TRBJ2-3; no reliable D call. The CDR3 runs to 13 residues. CDR1 is KGHDR and CDR2 is SFDVKD in the germline V gene. V lost 2 bases and J 6 bases, leaving 8 bases between the germline ends. Here the CDR3 DNA reads TGTGCCACCAGTGATTCTGCACGGGATACGCAGTATTTT. Translated: CATSDSARDTQYF.

This chain joins TRBV4-2 and TRBJ1-6; D gene uncertain. Germline-derived CDR1 and CDR2 are LGHNA and YNFKEQ. Trimming left V 0 bases short and J 7 bases short, with 13 bases between. This CDR3 is 16 amino acids long. CDR3 in DNA: TGTGCCAGCAGCCAAGATGCCTCGGCAGCGAATTCACCCCTCCACTTT. It translates to CASSQDASAANSPLHF.

The chain couples TRBV7-9 to TRBJ2-3; perhaps TRBD2 as D (6 bases). Trimming cost V 5 bases and J 8 bases, with 23 bases left between them. The CDR3 contains 16 residues. Germline CDR1 reads SEHNR; CDR2 reads FQNEAQ (reference sequence). The CDR3 sequence is CASSPLGGGWQVTQYF. CDR3 DNA: TGTGCCAGCAGCCCTCTGGGCGGAGGGTGGCAAGTTACGCAGTATTTT.

The chain joins TRBV7-9 to TRBJ1-1; perhaps TRBD1 as D (5 bases). CDR3 size: 15 residues. Germline CDR1 is SEHNR and CDR2 is FQNEAQ (reference sequence). Trimming removed 5 bases from V and 0 bases from J, with 13 bases in between. The CDR3 sequence is CASSRTNLVNTEAFF. For the CDR3, the DNA is TGTGCCAGCAGCCGGACAAATCTTGTGAACACTGAAGCTTTCTTT. Based on the CDR3 plus reference TRBV7-9 and TRBJ1-1, the full variable domain is DTGVSQNPRHKITKRGQNVTFRCDPISEHNRLYWYRQTLGQGPEFLTYFQNEAQLEKSRLLSDRFSAERPKGSFSTLEIQRTEQGDSAMYLCASSRTNLVNTEAFFGQGTRLTVV.

This clone was counted only a few times. In nucleotides, the CDR3 is TGTGCCAGCAGTCACGGGGGGCGGGGAGTCGGTTCCTACAATGAGCAGTTCTTC. The encoded protein is CASSHGGRGVGSYNEQFF. The gene calls are TRBV6-6 and TRBJ2-1; a weak D match, TRBD2 (7 bases). V was trimmed by 5 bases and J by 1 base, leaving 21 bases between them. The CDR3 loop spans 18 amino acids. The germline gives CDR1 MNHNY, CDR2 SVGAGI (reference sequence).

The chain uses TRBV7-2 and TRBJ2-3; 11 nucleotides align to TRBD2. The CDR3 sequence is 16 residues long. V was clipped by 2 bases and J by 4 bases; unmatched bases: 5. Germline CDR1 and CDR2: SGHTA and FQGNSA. CDR3 nucleotide sequence: TGTGCCAGCAGCTTACTAGCGGGGGGTGCCGCAGATACGCAGTATTTT. This translates into CASSLLAGGAADTQYF.

The V gene is TRBV10-3, the J gene TRBJ2-1, with 13 bases identical to TRBD2. The germline gives CDR1 ENHRY, CDR2 SYGVKD. CDR3 size: 15 residues. V lost 4 bases, J lost 10 bases, and 7 bases stayed unmatched. The CDR3 reads CAISGVGLAGEEQFF. CDR3 in DNA: TGTGCCATCAGTGGCGTCGGACTAGCGGGGGAAGAGCAGTTCTTC.